Ten or more counts support the clone carrying this T cell receptor (beta chain). This record belongs to a study of read filtering for tumor transcriptome and immune sequencing. The overall study: The cohort had around 18 men and 14 to 15 women aged roughly 45 to 90, mean about 66 years. R-ISS stage counts were fewer than ten for I, about 16 for II, roughly seven for III. DNase treatment preceded whole-transcriptome library preparation.

Germline loops: CDR1 SGHRS, CDR2 YFSETQ. This CDR3 is built from 14 residues. V lost 0 bases to trimming and J lost 2 bases; unmatched junction nucleotides: 2. From approximately 430 ng of RNA, a library with molecular barcoded alpha/delta and beta/gamma adaptors was made. TCRdb itself ran the reads through MiXCR, one entry per CDR3 protein. The data show approximately 59,000 distinct CDR3 sequences, over 9% seen once. The gene calls are TRBV5-1 and TRBJ2-7; 7 nucleotides line up with TRBD2. The clonotype comes from a donor aged 40 or older with multiple myeloma. Sequencing used a population of CD138-negative cells sorted from bone marrow. In DNA form, the CDR3 reads TGCGCCAGCAGCTTGGGCGGGGGTACCTACGAGCAGTACTTC. Amino acid sequence: CASSLGGGTYEQYF.